The T cell receptor beta chain under discussion was sequenced for a study of blood T cell repertoires in COVID-19. Study-wide background: The United States, Italy and Spain provided the acute and convalescent COVID-19 samples.

V shed 8 bases and J 5 bases; nucleotides not matched to a gene: 3. The CDR3 is made up of 12 amino acids. Profiled with immunoSEQ multiplex PCR; TCRdb holds only in-frame clones, not every one. Among fewer than 300,000 clones listed, approximately 83% were seen once. Participants, about 18 to 95 years old, spanned around 25 US areas. The sequenced material came from PBMCs or T cells enriched from blood (not recorded which). This sequence was found in a woman aged 25 to 39 who had recovered from COVID-19. This chain connects TRBV12-3 or TRBV12-4 to TRBJ2-4; 7 bases agree with TRBD2. Here the CDR3 reads CASRTSENIQYF. The CDR3 DNA sequence: TGTGCCAGCCGGACTAGTGAAAACATTCAGTACTTC.